The 21 T cell receptor beta chains below were found in one sample sequenced in a study of blood T cell repertoires in COVID-19. Libraries were prepared by immunoSEQ multiplex PCR; TCRdb keeps only in-frame clonotypes and omits some of them. The repertoire holds a few hundred thousand clones, with around 86% as singletons. The sample taken for sequencing was peripheral blood. Receptor source: a human donor in a cohort sampled during active COVID-19.

In nucleotides, the CDR3 is TGTGCCAGCAGCCCACTCCGGGGGATTGGAAACACCATATATTTT. As protein: CASSPLRGIGNTIYF. This chain connects TRBV4-2 to TRBJ1-3; possible D gene TRBD1, 5 bases. The V end was cut by 4 bases, the J end by 3 bases, with 13 bases between. Germline CDR1 and CDR2: LGHNA and YNFKEQ. The CDR3 spans 15 residues.

V and J are TRBV12-3 or TRBV12-4 and TRBJ1-1, with D hard to call. The V end lost 3 bases, the J end lost 6 bases, and 11 bases lay between the germline ends. This CDR3 comprises 13 residues. CDR3 DNA sequence: TGTGCCAGCAGTTTCTTAAGAGGCGCTGAAGCTTTCTTT. This codes for CASSFLRGAEAFF.

J is TRBJ2-7 and V is TRBV28; no clear D. Germline CDR1 MDHEN, CDR2 SYDVKM. Deletions cut 3 bases from V and 4 bases from J, with 13 bases between. This CDR3 is 14 amino acids long. CDR3 DNA: TGTGCCAGCAGTTTCAGGCTGACCCGTTACGAGCAGTACTTC. It specifies CASSFRLTRYEQYF.

This clone was seen more than once but under ten times. This chain joins TRBV4-3 and TRBJ1-2; 8 nucleotides match TRBD1. The germline gives CDR1 LGHNA, CDR2 YSLEER. With 0 bases clipped from V and 0 bases from J, the junction kept 9 bases outside the gene matches. The CDR3 runs 18 residues. CDR3: CASSQDQTGGLANYGYTF. The CDR3 DNA reads as TGCGCCAGCAGCCAAGACCAAACAGGGGGTTTAGCTAACTATGGCTACACCTTC.

The rearrangement joins TRBV27 to TRBJ2-7; TRBD1 matches at 7 bases. This CDR3 is built from 15 residues. In germline, CDR1 is MNHEY, CDR2 SMNVEV (reference sequence). The V and J ends lost 5 bases and 3 bases, in that order; junction bases with no gene match: 10. This CDR3 reads CASSLTGTLGYEQYF. The CDR3 nucleotides are TGTGCCAGCAGTCTGACAGGGACCTTAGGCTACGAGCAGTACTTC.

The genes are TRBV7-9 and TRBJ2-3, with D perhaps matching TRBD2 (5 bases). The CDR3 contains 17 residues. V was cut by 1 base and J by 3 bases, with 17 bases left in between. In germline, CDR1 is SEHNR, CDR2 FQNEAQ (reference sequence). For the CDR3, the DNA is TGTGCCAGCAGCTTAGGACCCGGACTCTCGAGGACAGATACGCAGTATTTT. Encoded protein: CASSLGPGLSRTDTQYF. Based on the CDR3 plus reference TRBV7-9 and TRBJ2-3, the full variable domain is DTGVSQNPRHKITKRGQNVTFRCDPISEHNRLYWYRQTLGQGPEFLTYFQNEAQLEKSRLLSDRFSAERPKGSFSTLEIQRTEQGDSAMYLCASSLGPGLSRTDTQYFGPGTRLTVL.

The chain links TRBV6-5 to TRBJ1-1, with D perhaps matching TRBD1 (6 bases). V dropped 11 bases and J dropped 4 bases, with 23 bases sitting between them. Looked up from germline, CDR1 is MNHEY and CDR2 is SVGAGI. CDR3 length: 15 residues. DNA for the CDR3: TGTGCCGGGTCGGGGGGCCCGGGCCCTCCCACTGAAGCTTTCTTT. Its protein is CAGSGGPGPPTEAFF.

This clone was recorded a few times. The chain links TRBV7-8 to TRBJ1-4, with D tentatively TRBD1 (5 bases). Germline CDR1 SGHVS, CDR2 FQNEAQ. The CDR3 covers 15 residues. Trimming took off 5 bases at V and 5 bases at J, with 15 bases between the two ends. The CDR3 coding sequence is TGTGCCAGCAGCGCGGGACGGATGCGCAATGAAAAACTGTTTTTT. It yields the protein CASSAGRMRNEKLFF.

The rearrangement uses TRBV7-2 and TRBJ2-7; 14 nucleotides agree with TRBD2. The CDR3 runs 16 residues. Germline lookup yields CDR1 SGHTA and CDR2 FQGNSA. Trimming removed 3 bases from V and 4 bases from J; junction bases left unmatched: 5. DNA for the CDR3: TGTGCCAGCAGCTTTGGACTAGCGGGAGGAAGGTACGAGCAGTACTTC. This sequence encodes CASSFGLAGGRYEQYF.

This chain joins TRBV3-1 (or the pseudogene TRBV3-2) and TRBJ1-3, with D tentatively TRBD1 (5 bases). CDR3 length: 14 amino acids. The V end lost 4 bases, the J end lost 3 bases, and 10 bases lay between the germline ends. CDR1 is LGHDT and CDR2 is YNNKEL in the germline V gene (reference sequence). CDR3 in amino acids: CASSPRDGGNTIYF. The DNA of the CDR3 is TGTGCCAGCAGCCCGCGGGACGGTGGAAACACCATATATTTT.

The V call is TRBV27, the J call TRBJ2-3; 8 bases line up with TRBD1. The V gene's germline CDR1 is MNHEY and CDR2 SMNVEV (reference sequence). This CDR3 comprises 12 residues. V shed 10 bases and J 5 bases; nucleotides not matched to a gene: 5. The CDR3 sequence: CATRTGIDTQYF. CDR3 in DNA: TGTGCCACCCGGACAGGGATAGATACGCAGTATTTT.

For this clone: Other DNA sequences from this sample encode an identical CDR3 as well. V and J are TRBV7-2 and TRBJ2-5, with 11 bases aligning to TRBD2. This CDR3 is built from 14 residues. Germline CDR1 reads SGHTA; CDR2 reads FQGNSA. V lost 5 bases, J lost 5 bases, and 4 bases stayed unmatched. CDR3: CASSRSGRGETQYF. For the CDR3, the DNA is TGTGCCAGCAGCCGTAGCGGGAGGGGTGAGACCCAGTACTTC. The full variable domain, completed using reference TRBV7-2 and TRBJ2-5, is GAGVSQSPSNKVTEKGKDVELRCDPISGHTALYWYRQSLGQGLEFLIYFQGNSAPDKSGLPSDRFSAERTGGSVSTLTIQRTQQEDSAVYLCASSRSGRGETQYFGPGTRLLVL.

This chain uses TRBV10-3 with TRBJ2-7; 8 bases line up with TRBD2. V lost 8 bases and J lost 4; bases outside the gene matches: 7. Per germline, CDR1 ENHRY and CDR2 SYGVKD. The CDR3 contains 13 residues. The CDR3 loop is CAIEAGAKYEQYF. CDR3 DNA sequence: TGTGCCATCGAAGCGGGAGCTAAATACGAGCAGTACTTC.

The V call is TRBV4-3, the J call TRBJ2-7, with TRBD2 matching over 7 bases. The CDR3 spans 17 residues. CDR1 is LGHNA and CDR2 is YSLEER in the germline V gene. V was clipped by 0 bases and J by 0 bases; unmatched bases: 8. The CDR3 reads CASSQDSVAGISYEQYF. DNA of the CDR3: TGCGCCAGCAGCCAAGATTCGGTAGCGGGTATCTCCTACGAGCAGTACTTC.

This clone appeared once. The rearrangement uses TRBV11-2 and TRBJ2-7; 9 bases map to TRBD2. CDR1 and CDR2 (germline): SGHAT, FQNNGV. The CDR3 has 18 amino acids. J gave up 4 bases and V 5 bases, and 18 bases lay outside the gene matches. In nucleotides, the CDR3 is TGTGCCAGCAGCCTTCCACGGGACGGCGGGGGGGACGTGTACGAGCAGTACTTC. Translated: CASSLPRDGGGDVYEQYF.

This clone has only one observation. The chain couples TRBV5-4 to TRBJ1-3; the match to TRBD1 covers 7 bases. This CDR3 comprises 16 residues. Germline assignment: CDR1 SGHNT and CDR2 YYREEE (reference sequence). After removal of 2 bases from V and 0 bases from J, the junction contained 5 bases not matched to a gene. The CDR3 coding sequence is TGTGCCAGCAGCTTCGACAGGGTCCCCTCTGGAAACACCATATATTTT. The encoded protein is CASSFDRVPSGNTIYF. The whole variable domain, remainder taken from reference TRBV5-4 and TRBJ1-3, is ETGVTQSPTHLIKTRGQQVTLRCSSQSGHNTVSWYQQALGQGPQFIFQYYREEENGRGNFPPRFSGLQFPNYSSELNVNALELDDSALYLCASSFDRVPSGNTIYFGEGSWLTVV.

The rearrangement uses TRBV5-1 and TRBJ1-4; 11 nucleotides match TRBD1. The germline V gene has CDR1 SGHRS and CDR2 YFSETQ. The ends lost 4 bases at V and 5 bases at J; junction bases unmatched: 7. The CDR3 extends over 16 amino acids. The CDR3 region is CASSPGQGAYNEKLFF. The DNA for the CDR3 is TGCGCCAGCAGCCCCGGACAGGGGGCTTACAATGAAAAACTGTTTTTT. Full variable domain (outside the CDR3, taken from reference TRBV5-1 and TRBJ1-4): KAGVTQTPRYLIKTRGQQVTLSCSPISGHRSVSWYQQTPGQGLQFLFEYFSETQRNKGNFPGRFSGRQFSNSRSEMNVSTLELGDSALYLCASSPGQGAYNEKLFFGSGTQLSVL.

The chain couples TRBV28 to TRBJ2-2, with D possibly being TRBD1 (6 bases). Trimming removed 5 bases at V and 5 bases at J, with 18 bases between. Germline V CDR1 and CDR2: MDHEN, SYDVKM. This CDR3 spans 16 amino acids. The chain's CDR3 is CASSRAGAVATGELFF. For the CDR3, the DNA is TGTGCCAGCAGTCGGGCAGGGGCGGTCGCGACCGGGGAGCTGTTTTTT.

V usage is TRBV4-3 and J usage is TRBJ2-7; 9 bases match TRBD2. This CDR3 is built from 16 residues. V lost 0 bases to trimming and J lost 6 bases; unmatched junction nucleotides: 9. Germline V CDR1 and CDR2: LGHNA, YSLEER. CDR3 sequence reads: CASSQDYKREVLEQYF. The CDR3 DNA reads as TGCGCCAGCAGCCAAGATTACAAGCGGGAGGTCCTCGAGCAGTACTTC.

The V gene is TRBV7-8, the J gene TRBJ2-3; 7 bases agree with TRBD2. This CDR3 is 13 amino acids long. V shed 5 bases and J 6 bases; nucleotides not matched to a gene: 5. Germline V CDR1 and CDR2: SGHVS, FQNEAQ. This CDR3 reads CASSVGRTDTQYF. As DNA, the CDR3 is TGTGCCAGCAGCGTCGGGAGGACCGATACGCAGTATTTT.

The chain has TRBV19 and TRBJ1-2; the D is unclear. Germline CDR1 and CDR2: LNHDA and SQIVND (reference sequence). The V end was cut by 4 bases, the J end by 8 bases, with 14 bases between. The CDR3 totals 13 residues. The CDR3 reads CASSRLDRGGYTF. CDR3 nucleotide sequence: TGTGCCAGTAGTAGGCTTGATCGAGGAGGCTACACCTTC.